This TCR beta chain was identified in a study of beta chain features in type 1 diabetes. Across the study: All samples yielded some 100,000,000 examined sorted cells. Points from the study as a whole: PCR may have favored shorter templates equally in patients and controls. The question of HLA type influencing TCRB rearrangement was one that remained unresolved here. Researchers cautioned that cDNA sequencing could over-represent cells with high TCR expression.

CDR1 and CDR2 (germline): SQVTM, ANQGSEA. The CDR3 is 13 amino acids. V lost 5 bases, J lost 3 bases, and 11 bases lay in between. This clone was detected a few times. Its target is not known. Since all of the isolated RNA was reverse transcribed, expressed TCRB transcripts were what got sequenced. Profiling relied on immunoSEQ multiplex PCR, and the TCRdb table lists in-frame clones only, not all of them. The sample records fewer than 350,000 clones, about 8.5% being singletons. Sequencing was carried out using central memory CD4+ T cells from blood. The TCR comes from a woman younger than 35 in good health. This chain links TRBV29-1 with TRBJ1-5; D is undetermined. The CDR3 protein is CSVSKGTNQPQHF. CDR3 nucleotide sequence: TGCAGCGTTTCCAAGGGTACCAATCAGCCCCAGCATTTT.